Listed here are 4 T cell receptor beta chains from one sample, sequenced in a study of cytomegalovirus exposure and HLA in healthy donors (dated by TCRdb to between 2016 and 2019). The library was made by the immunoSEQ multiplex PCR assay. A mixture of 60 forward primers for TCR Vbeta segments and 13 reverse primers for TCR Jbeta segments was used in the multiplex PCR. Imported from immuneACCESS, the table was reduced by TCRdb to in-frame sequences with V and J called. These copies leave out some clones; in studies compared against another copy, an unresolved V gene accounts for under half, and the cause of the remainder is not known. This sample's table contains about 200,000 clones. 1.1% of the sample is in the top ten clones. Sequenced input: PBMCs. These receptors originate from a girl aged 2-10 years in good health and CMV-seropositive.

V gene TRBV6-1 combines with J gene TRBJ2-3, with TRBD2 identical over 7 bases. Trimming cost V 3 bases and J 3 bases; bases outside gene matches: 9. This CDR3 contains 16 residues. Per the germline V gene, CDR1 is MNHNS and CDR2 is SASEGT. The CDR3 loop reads CASSDNPGTTTDTQYF. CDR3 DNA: TGTGCCAGCAGTGACAACCCGGGGACTACGACAGATACGCAGTATTTT.

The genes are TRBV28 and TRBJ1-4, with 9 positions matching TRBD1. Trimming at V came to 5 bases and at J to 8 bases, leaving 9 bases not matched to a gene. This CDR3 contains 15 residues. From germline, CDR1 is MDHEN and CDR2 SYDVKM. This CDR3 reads CASSPETGGGEKLFF. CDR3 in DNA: TGTGCCAGCAGTCCCGAGACAGGGGGTGGCGAAAAACTGTTTTTT.

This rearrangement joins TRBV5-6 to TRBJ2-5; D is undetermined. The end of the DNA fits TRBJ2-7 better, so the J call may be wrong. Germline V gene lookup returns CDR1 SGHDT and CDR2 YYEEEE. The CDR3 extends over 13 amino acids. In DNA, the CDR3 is TGTGCCAGCAGCTTGGTGTCCCCGTGCGAGCAGTACTTC. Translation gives CASSLVSPCEQYF.

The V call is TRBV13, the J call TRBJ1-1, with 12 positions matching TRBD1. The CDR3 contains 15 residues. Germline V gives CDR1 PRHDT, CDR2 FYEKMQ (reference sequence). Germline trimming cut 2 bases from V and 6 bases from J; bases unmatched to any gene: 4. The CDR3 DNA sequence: TGTGCCAGCAGCTTACCGGGACAGGGGGCTTCTGAAGCTTTCTTT. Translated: CASSLPGQGASEAFF.